The 22 T cell receptor beta chains reported below all come from one sample, sequenced in a study of T-cell reconstitution after alpha-beta-depleted transplantation in children. It was with unique molecular identifiers that the TCRbeta library was prepared. TCRdb reprocessed the PCR reads via MiXCR and lists one record per CDR3 protein. The table includes under 50,000 distinct CDR3 sequences, under 60% detected once. The source was peripheral blood, collected before TCRalphabeta/CD19-depleted stem cell transplant. These TCRs come from a boy younger than two with SCID, due to receive a stem cell transplant.

This rearrangement joins TRBV10-2 to TRBJ2-7; TRBD2 is a possible D gene (6 bases). The CDR3 spans 13 residues. V lost 4 bases and J lost 3, with 10 bases in between. In germline, CDR1 is WSHSY, CDR2 SAAADI. The CDR3 DNA reads as TGCGCCAGCAGTGGGCAGGGACTCTACGAGCAGTACTTC. The encoded protein is CASSGQGLYEQYF.

This clonotype was detected a few times. The chain uses TRBV6-1 and TRBJ1-2, with D maybe TRBD1 (6 bases). CDR3 length equals 16 residues. Germline CDR1 and CDR2: MNHNS and SASEGT. The germline V and J ends were trimmed by 2 bases and 2 bases, with 15 bases remaining between them. CDR3 residues: CASSEFGTSHNYGYTF. DNA for the CDR3: TGTGCCAGCAGTGAATTTGGGACAAGTCACAACTATGGCTACACCTTC.

This clonotype was detected only a few times. This rearrangement joins TRBV20-1 to TRBJ2-7; D ambiguous. The CDR3 runs 14 residues. V was cut by 1 base and J by 9 bases, with 19 bases left in between. CDR1 is DFQATT, CDR2 SNEGSKA, per germline (reference sequence). CDR3 in amino acids: CSARAATSDLRQYF. In DNA, the CDR3 is TGCAGTGCTAGAGCAGCGACAAGCGATTTAAGGCAGTACTTC.

The CDR3 DNA sequence: TGTGCCAGCAGCGGGTCCGGGACAGAATTCTATAATTCACCCCTCCACTTT. Translated: CASSGSGTEFYNSPLHF. This chain connects TRBV5-8 to TRBJ1-6, with 7 bases fitting TRBD1. Trimming took 4 bases from V and 3 from J; bases not matched to a gene: 10. Germline CDR1 is SGHTS and CDR2 is YDEGEE. This CDR3 region has 17 residues. The variable domain in full, completed from reference TRBV5-8 and TRBJ1-6, reads EAGVTQSPTHLIKTRGQQATLRCSPISGHTSVYWYQQALGLGLQFLLWYDEGEERNRGNFPPRFSGRQFPNYSSELNVNALELEDSALYLCASSGSGTEFYNSPLHFGNGTRLTVT.

This clonotype was recorded at least ten times. V is TRBV20-1 and J is TRBJ2-1; possible D gene TRBD2, 6 bases. Germline V gene sequence: CDR1 DFQATT, CDR2 SNEGSKA (reference sequence). Between the trimmed V and J ends, which lost 5 bases and 1 base, there was a span of 15 bases. The length of the CDR3 is 15 residues. CDR3 sequence reads: CSAARLGTSYNEQFF. The CDR3 coding sequence is TGCAGTGCTGCACGCCTCGGGACTTCCTACAATGAGCAGTTCTTC.

This clonotype was found a few times. The rearrangement joins TRBV27 to TRBJ1-2; 9 positions match TRBD1. Germline values: CDR1 MNHEY, CDR2 SMNVEV (reference sequence). The J segment lost 4 bases and the V segment lost 0 bases, leaving 3 bases of the junction unmatched. This CDR3 comprises 15 residues. CDR3 nucleotides: TGTGCCAGCAGTTTATCGAGGACAGGGGCCTATGGCTACACCTTC. It specifies CASSLSRTGAYGYTF.

The sample holds a few counts of this clonotype. The junction departs from the called germline gene at one end, perhaps through a read error. The chain combines TRBV7-9 with TRBJ2-7; TRBD1 or TRBD2 may be the D gene (5 bases each). The CDR3 totals 11 residues. Looked up from germline, CDR1 is SEHNR and CDR2 is FQNEAQ (reference sequence). Here the CDR3 DNA reads TGTGCCAGCAGCTTAGCCGGGACGGAACAATTC. This encodes CASSLAGTEQF.

The rearrangement uses TRBV19 and TRBJ2-6, with 7 nucleotides matching TRBD1. The CDR3 is 16 amino acids. V shed 4 bases, J shed 2 bases, and the junction held 5 bases outside the gene matches. Germline loops: CDR1 LNHDA, CDR2 SQIVND (reference sequence). CDR3 nucleotide sequence: TGTGCCAGTAGTACGCGAGGGACAGCTGGGGCCAACGTCCTGACTTTC. Translating gives CASSTRGTAGANVLTF.

This clonotype appeared once. V gene TRBV7-6 combines with J gene TRBJ1-3; D ambiguous. Between the trimmed V and J ends, which lost 4 bases and 0 bases, there was a span of 10 bases. This CDR3 is 15 amino acids long. The germline gives CDR1 SGHVS, CDR2 FNYEAQ. CDR3 coding DNA: TGTGCCAGCAGCTACCCCCTATCCTCTGGAAACACCATATATTTT. This translates into CASSYPLSSGNTIYF. Drawing the rest from reference TRBV7-6 and TRBJ1-3, the complete variable domain is GAGVSQSPRYKVTKRGQDVALRCDPISGHVSLYWYRQALGQGPEFLTYFNYEAQQDKSGLPNDRFSAERPEGSISTLTIQRTEQRDSAMYRCASSYPLSSGNTIYFGEGSWLTVV.

This clonotype was recorded a few times. This chain joins TRBV2 and TRBJ2-1; no clear D gene. V lost 2 bases and J 2 bases, leaving 10 bases between the germline ends. The germline V gene has CDR1 SNHLY and CDR2 FYNNEI. This CDR3 is 15 amino acids long. The DNA for the CDR3 is TGTGCCAGCAGTGAATGGGCCGATCCCTACAATGAGCAGTTCTTC. This codes for CASSEWADPYNEQFF.

The V call is TRBV24-1, the J call TRBJ1-5; maybe TRBD1 (5 bases). With 11 bases removed from V and 10 bases from J, the gap between germline ends came to 17 bases. This CDR3 has 12 amino acids. Germline V gene sequence: CDR1 KGHDR, CDR2 SFDVKD. The DNA for the CDR3 is TGTGCCAGCTCACTGGGGCCTGAACCCCAGCATTTT. This sequence encodes CASSLGPEPQHF.

This clonotype was counted many times. This chain connects TRBV7-9 to TRBJ2-5; D remains unclear. The CDR3 totals 13 residues. The germline gives CDR1 SEHNR, CDR2 FQNEAQ (reference sequence). Trimming pared 1 base from V and 1 base from J, leaving 4 bases between. This chain's CDR3 is CASSLVVQETQYF. CDR3 sequence (DNA): TGTGCCAGCAGCTTAGTTGTCCAAGAGACCCAGTACTTC.

This clonotype was found a few times. The chain recombines TRBV7-9 with TRBJ1-3, with 7 bases fitting TRBD1. The CDR3 is made up of 15 amino acids. The germline gives CDR1 SEHNR, CDR2 FQNEAQ (reference sequence). Losses at the gene ends were 1 base for V and 3 bases for J; bases not matched to a gene: 3. The CDR3 is CASSLDRDSGNTIYF. DNA of the CDR3: TGTGCCAGCAGCTTAGACAGGGACAGTGGAAACACCATATATTTT.

This clonotype has just a few counts. The genes are TRBV3-1 and TRBJ2-3, with D possibly matching TRBD1 (6 bases). V lost 1 base and J 8 bases, leaving 13 bases between the germline ends. This CDR3 region has 14 residues. CDR1 LGHDT and CDR2 YNNKEL come from the germline V gene (reference sequence). Here the CDR3 DNA reads TGTGCCAGCAGCCAAGTCCCTAGCAGGGGTACGCAGTATTTT. Protein product: CASSQVPSRGTQYF.

The chain couples TRBV12-3 or TRBV12-4 to TRBJ2-2; D remains unclear. Trimming pared 6 bases from V and 5 bases from J, leaving 13 bases between. The CDR3 is 14 amino acids. In DNA form, the CDR3 reads TGTGCCAGCAGGAGTGCATACTATACCGGGGAGCTGTTTTTT. Translated, it gives CASRSAYYTGELFF.

This chain joins TRBV4-1 and TRBJ1-5; D is unclear. The CDR3 spans 14 residues. Germline V gene lookup returns CDR1 MGHRA and CDR2 YSYEKL. The V and J ends lost 0 bases and 7 bases respectively, with 10 bases between them. The CDR3 is CASSQEAEGQPQHF. The CDR3 DNA is TGCGCCAGCAGCCAAGAGGCGGAAGGGCAGCCCCAGCATTTT.

This clonotype turned up a few times. The chain combines TRBV20-1 with TRBJ1-1; possibly TRBD1 for D (5 bases). This CDR3 has 10 amino acids. The V gene lost 3 bases and the J gene lost 8 bases, with 7 bases spanning the gap. Germline V lookup: CDR1 DFQATT, CDR2 SNEGSKA (reference sequence). The CDR3 is CSASRDEAFF. The CDR3 coding sequence is TGCAGTGCTAGTAGGGACGAAGCTTTCTTT.

V and J are TRBV5-1 and TRBJ2-5; 10 bases align to TRBD2. This CDR3 is built from 14 residues. CDR1 and CDR2 from the germline V gene are SGHRS and YFSETQ. J was trimmed by 5 bases and V by 7 bases; bases with no gene match: 8. In DNA, the CDR3 is TGCGCCAGCCGGAGCGGGGGGGCTGGGGAGACCCAGTACTTC. It yields the protein CASRSGGAGETQYF.

This clonotype was recorded a few times. This chain joins TRBV6-2 or TRBV6-3 and TRBJ2-7, with D unresolved. Looked up from germline, CDR1 is MNHEY and CDR2 is SVGEGT. The CDR3 length is 11 residues. V was cut by 6 bases and J by 2 bases, with 5 bases left in between. This CDR3 reads CASSRAYEQYF. For the CDR3, the DNA is TGTGCCAGCAGCCGGGCCTACGAGCAGTACTTC.

CDR3 sequence: CASGSVQGGSDTQYF. The CDR3 nucleotides read TGTGCCAGCGGCTCGGTTCAGGGTGGGTCAGATACGCAGTATTTT. The chain recombines TRBV7-2 with TRBJ2-3, with TRBD1 as a possible D gene (5 bases). There are 15 residues in the CDR3. The V and J ends lost 8 bases and 4 bases respectively, with 19 bases between them. Germline V gene lookup returns CDR1 SGHTA and CDR2 FQGNSA.

This chain joins TRBV5-1 and TRBJ1-2, with D hard to call. The CDR3 has 14 residues. In germline, CDR1 is SGHRS, CDR2 YFSETQ. Trimming pared 5 bases from V and 0 bases from J, leaving 11 bases between. The CDR3 DNA is TGCGCCAGCAGAGAGGACCTTACTAACTATGGCTACACCTTC. Translated: CASREDLTNYGYTF.

The chain has TRBV29-1 and TRBJ1-2; maybe TRBD1 (5 bases). The CDR3 consists of 12 residues. Trimming pared 6 bases from V and 4 bases from J, leaving 12 bases between. Germline lookup yields CDR1 SQVTM and CDR2 ANQGSEA. The CDR3 DNA sequence: TGCAGCGTCTACGACAGTTTCTATGGCTACACCTTC. Translated, it gives CSVYDSFYGYTF.